This TCR beta chain was sequenced in a study of blood T cell repertoires in COVID-19. Study overall: Nucleic acid was either cDNA or gDNA, and it came from T cells, B-cell-depleted T cells, or PBMCs.

Here immunoSEQ multiplex PCR was the method, and the copy in TCRdb shows in-frame clones only, minus some. This sample has over 200,000 clones, with roughly 90% found just once. The trim removed 0 bases at V and 11 bases at J, leaving 5 bases unmatched. The CDR3 loop spans 13 amino acids. Germline V gene data show CDR1 as SGDLS and CDR2 as YYNGEE. Across about two dozen US areas, participants ranged in age from about 18 to 90 years. The study assigned cohorts using participant-reported clinical history. This chain joins TRBV9 and TRBJ1-1; TRBD1 matches 9 bases. The source of this sequence is a young man with acute COVID-19. Sample: PBMCs or T cells enriched from blood (not recorded which). CDR3: CASSVVGQGEAFF. The DNA for the CDR3 is TGTGCCAGCAGCGTAGTGGGACAGGGTGAGGCTTTCTTT.